Presented here are 13 T cell receptor beta chains from one specimen sequenced in a study of sequential checkpoint blockade in melanoma. Treatment specified: randomized to nivolumab then ipilimumab (arm A) or the reverse (arm B). Only in-frame clones appear in the TCRdb table, and some are missing; sequencing was by immunoSEQ multiplex PCR. The data hold roughly 9,300 clones, with about 26% observed a single time. The sample in question was tumor tissue (inferred from file names), obtained from a patient given nivolumab and ipilimumab in sequence. These receptors originate from a human donor with melanoma.

The chain combines TRBV5-1 with TRBJ1-2; D might be TRBD1 (6 bases). Germline CDR1 reads SGHRS; CDR2 reads YFSETQ. Trimming took 0 bases from V and 3 from J, leaving 9 bases between them. The CDR3 extends over 14 amino acids. The CDR3, as DNA: TGCGCCAGCAGCTTGGGGACAGTGGACTATGGCTACACCTTC. This gives the protein CASSLGTVDYGYTF.

The CDR3, as DNA: TGTGCCAGCAGCCCGGACAGGGTAAGCACTGAAGCTTTCTTT. This codes for CASSPDRVSTEAFF. This chain uses TRBV6-8 with TRBJ1-1; the match to TRBD1 covers 8 bases. CDR1 and CDR2 (germline): MNHGY, SAAAGT. The CDR3 length is 14 residues. J lost 4 bases, V lost 6 bases, and 7 bases had no gene match.

The chain is built from TRBV28 and TRBJ1-2; 7 nucleotides align to TRBD1. Germline V gene sequence: CDR1 MDHEN, CDR2 SYDVKM. This CDR3 has 14 amino acids. The V gene end was trimmed by 8 bases and the J gene end by 0 bases; junction bases not matched to a gene: 6. CDR3 sequence (DNA): TGTGCCAGCCTCAGCGGACAGGCTAACTATGGCTACACCTTC. This gives the protein CASLSGQANYGYTF.

This clone came up a few times. The rearrangement joins TRBV6-8 to TRBJ2-7; D unclear. The CDR3 sequence is 15 residues long. Germline assignment: CDR1 MNHGY and CDR2 SAAAGT. The V end lost 0 bases, the J end lost 0 bases, and 9 bases lay between the germline ends. The CDR3 is CASSYSGKSSYEQYV. Here the CDR3 DNA reads TGTGCCAGCAGTTACTCGGGGAAGAGCTCCTACGAGCAGTACGTC.

Many counts were recorded for this clone. The J gene is TRBJ1-2, the V gene TRBV11-3; 8 nucleotides align to TRBD1. The J segment lost 8 bases and the V segment lost 4 bases, leaving 9 bases of the junction unmatched. This CDR3 has 14 amino acids. Per the germline V gene, CDR1 is SGHNT and CDR2 is YENEEA. CDR3 sequence reads: CASSWTTGVEGYTF. In DNA, the CDR3 is TGTGCCAGCAGCTGGACGACAGGGGTTGAGGGCTACACCTTC.

V is TRBV11-3 and J is TRBJ2-1; D is uncertain. CDR3 size: 14 residues. CDR1 is SGHNT, CDR2 YENEEA, per germline. Between the trimmed V and J ends, which lost 3 bases and 5 bases, there was a span of 11 bases. In DNA form, the CDR3 reads TGTGCCAGCAGCTTCCTAAGGACCAACAATGAGCAGTTCTTC. This sequence encodes CASSFLRTNNEQFF. Together with reference TRBV11-3 and TRBJ2-1, the CDR3 gives the full variable domain: EAGVVQSPRYKIIEKKQPVAFWCNPISGHNTLYWYLQNLGQGPELLIRYENEEAVDDSQLPKDRFSAERLKGVDSTLKIQPAELGDSAVYLCASSFLRTNNEQFFGPGTRLTVL.

This chain uses TRBV5-1 with TRBJ1-3; unclear D gene. Trimming removed 1 base from V and 0 bases from J, with 14 bases in between. In germline, CDR1 is SGHRS, CDR2 YFSETQ. The CDR3 is 17 residues long. CDR3 region: CASSLRPPGSSGNTIYF. Here the CDR3 DNA reads TGCGCCAGCAGCTTGCGGCCACCAGGCAGCTCTGGAAACACCATATATTTT. Together with reference TRBV5-1 and TRBJ1-3, the CDR3 gives the full variable domain: KAGVTQTPRYLIKTRGQQVTLSCSPISGHRSVSWYQQTPGQGLQFLFEYFSETQRNKGNFPGRFSGRQFSNSRSEMNVSTLELGDSALYLCASSLRPPGSSGNTIYFGEGSWLTVV.

There are a few counts of this clone. This chain connects TRBV4-1 to TRBJ2-7, with 8 nucleotides matching TRBD2. Trimming took 0 bases from V and 2 from J; bases not matched to a gene: 3. In germline, CDR1 is MGHRA, CDR2 YSYEKL. This CDR3 is 15 amino acids long. CDR3 coding DNA: TGCGCCAGCAGCCAAGAGAATAGCGGGGCCTACGAGCAGTACGTC. Translation gives CASSQENSGAYEQYV.

This rearrangement joins TRBV28 to TRBJ1-2, with D tentatively TRBD1 (6 bases). CDR1 MDHEN and CDR2 SYDVKM come from the germline V gene. Trimming removed 7 bases from V and 5 bases from J, with 14 bases in between. This CDR3 is 13 amino acids long. Written as DNA, the CDR3 is TGTGCCAGCACCCCCGGGACACCGTATGGCTACACCTTC. Residues: CASTPGTPYGYTF.

V and J are TRBV5-1 and TRBJ2-3; D is unresolved. Trimming stripped 0 bases from V and 0 bases from J, with 8 bases between. In germline, CDR1 is SGHRS, CDR2 YFSETQ. This CDR3 contains 15 residues. The DNA of the CDR3 is TGCGCCAGCAGCTTGGGGGCGGTAAGCACAGATACGCAGTATTTT. It specifies CASSLGAVSTDTQYF. The full variable domain, in which reference TRBV5-1 and TRBJ2-3 provide the parts outside the CDR3, is KAGVTQTPRYLIKTRGQQVTLSCSPISGHRSVSWYQQTPGQGLQFLFEYFSETQRNKGNFPGRFSGRQFSNSRSEMNVSTLELGDSALYLCASSLGAVSTDTQYFGPGTRLTVL.

By share, this clone counts as medium-sized (0.01 to 0.1%). The sample contains more than one DNA sequence encoding this CDR3. V is TRBV11-3 and J is TRBJ2-1, with 7 bases identical to TRBD1. The V and J ends lost 3 bases and 2 bases, in that order; junction bases with no gene match: 4. The germline gives CDR1 SGHNT, CDR2 YENEEA. This CDR3 is built from 15 residues. The chain's CDR3 is CASSFRGGAYNEQFF. The CDR3 region has the DNA TGTGCCAGCAGCTTTAGAGGGGGCGCCTACAATGAGCAGTTCTTC.

Worth noting for this clone: Other DNA sequences in the sample encode the same CDR3. The V call is TRBV19, the J call TRBJ1-5; D unclear. Trimming cost V 3 bases and J 4 bases, with 7 bases left between them. CDR1 and CDR2 from the germline V gene are LNHDA and SQIVND (reference sequence). This CDR3 region has 13 residues. The CDR3 DNA reads TGTGCCAGTAGTATTCGGGGAAATCAGCCCCAGCATTTT. Translation gives CASSIRGNQPQHF.

The rearrangement uses TRBV2 and TRBJ2-3; D not resolved. The CDR3 is made up of 13 amino acids. The germline V gene has CDR1 SNHLY and CDR2 FYNNEI. Trimming stripped 4 bases from V and 1 base from J, with 6 bases between. The CDR3 coding sequence is TGTGCCAGCAGTGCCCGAGGCACAGATACGCAGTATTTT. It specifies CASSARGTDTQYF.